One sample yielded the 22 T cell receptor beta chains listed below, sequenced in a study of early T cells in non-severe SARS-CoV-2 infection. TCRdb recomputed calls from the 5' RACE reads with MiXCR, one row per CDR3 protein. The sample records 65,000 to 75,000 distinct CDR3 sequences, 4.6% being singletons. Here the sequenced sample was whole blood, taken at baseline. These receptors were obtained from an adult who was a healthcare worker with PCR-confirmed SARS-CoV-2 infection or an uninfected control (not recorded which). The donor label of this sample is uncertain.

The rearrangement links TRBV6-5 to TRBJ1-5, with 9 bases identical to TRBD1. The CDR3 contains 17 residues. Per germline, CDR1 MNHEY and CDR2 SVGAGI. J lost 5 bases, V lost 6 bases, and 14 bases had no gene match. The CDR3: CASSLQGAGRYHQPQHF. The CDR3 coding sequence is TGTGCCAGCAGCTTACAGGGGGCTGGCAGATACCATCAGCCCCAGCATTTT.

Notes on this clonotype: This clone may be a read error of a much larger clone one base away. The rearrangement links TRBV4-3 to TRBJ2-3; D call uncertain. With 0 bases removed from V and 2 bases from J, the gap between germline ends came to 9 bases. This CDR3 is 15 amino acids long. The germline V gene encodes CDR1 LGHNA and CDR2 YSLEER. This chain's CDR3 is CASSQDPADTDTQYF. Here the CDR3 DNA reads TGCGCCAGCAGCCAAGATCCAGCCGACACAGATACGCAGTATTTT.

This clonotype showed up many times. This chain connects TRBV6-6 to TRBJ1-6; D gene ambiguous. There are 17 residues in the CDR3. The V gene's germline CDR1 is MNHNY and CDR2 SVGAGI (reference sequence). V was pared by 2 bases and J by 2 bases, with 13 bases between. The CDR3 coding sequence is TGTGCCAGCAGTTACGGTTCAGAGACGGCCTATAATTCACCCCTCCACTTT. Encoded protein: CASSYGSETAYNSPLHF.

The V and J genes are TRBV4-3 and TRBJ1-2, with D unresolved. Germline CDR1 LGHNA, CDR2 YSLEER. V was clipped by 5 bases and J by 1 base, with 11 bases between them. The CDR3 is 14 residues long. CDR3 sequence: CASSKKGSNYGYTF. CDR3 DNA sequence: TGCGCCAGCAGCAAGAAAGGCAGTAACTATGGCTACACCTTC.

This clonotype was seen repeatedly, ten times or more. This rearrangement joins TRBV29-1 to TRBJ1-1, with 12 positions matching TRBD1. The CDR3 spans 15 residues. With 4 bases clipped from V and 4 bases from J, the junction kept 7 bases outside the gene matches. Per the germline V gene, CDR1 is SQVTM and CDR2 is ANQGSEA. The CDR3 DNA reads TGCAGCGTTGTTGGGACAGGGGGCGCGAGCACTGAAGCTTTCTTT. The encoded protein is CSVVGTGGASTEAFF.

This clonotype turned up a few times. This chain joins TRBV29-1 and TRBJ1-1; D is undetermined. The CDR3 contains 11 residues. V dropped 4 bases and J dropped 1 base, with 4 bases sitting between them. Germline CDR1 and CDR2: SQVTM and ANQGSEA. The chain's CDR3 is CSVAQNTEAFF. DNA for the CDR3: TGCAGCGTTGCTCAGAACACTGAAGCTTTCTTT.

This clonotype was detected only a few times. The chain combines TRBV3-1 with TRBJ1-5, with TRBD1 as a possible D gene (5 bases). This CDR3 is 14 amino acids long. V shed 3 bases and J shed 3 bases, with 9 bases lying between them. In germline, CDR1 is LGHDT, CDR2 YNNKEL (reference sequence). The CDR3 is CASSQGGTNQPQHF. The CDR3 DNA reads as TGTGCCAGCAGCCAGGGGGGAACCAATCAGCCCCAGCATTTT.

A few counts support this clonotype. V is TRBV10-1 and J is TRBJ2-1; TRBD2 matches at 9 bases. Trimming at V came to 4 bases and at J to 0 bases, leaving 1 base not matched to a gene. The germline gives CDR1 WNHNN, CDR2 SYGVQD (reference sequence). This CDR3 region has 15 residues. The CDR3 DNA sequence: TGCGCCAGCAGTGGCGGGGGGGGCTCCTACAATGAGCAGTTCTTC. Translated, it gives CASSGGGGSYNEQFF.

V is TRBV5-6 and J is TRBJ2-5; weak D call: TRBD2 (6 bases). Trimming stripped 3 bases from V and 4 bases from J, with 13 bases between. CDR3 length: 14 amino acids. CDR1 SGHDT and CDR2 YYEEEE come from the germline V gene. The CDR3 bases are TGTGCCAGCAGCTCACCTGTCGGGAGAGAGACCCAGTACTTC. Protein product: CASSSPVGRETQYF.

This clonotype has only a few counts. The rearrangement uses TRBV5-1 and TRBJ1-6; D gene ambiguous. CDR1 is SGHRS and CDR2 is YFSETQ in the germline V gene. Trimming took off 0 bases at V and 8 bases at J, with 6 bases between the two ends. This CDR3 contains 13 residues. DNA for the CDR3: TGCGCCAGCAGCTTGGAGGCGGATTCACCCCTCCACTTT. Translating gives CASSLEADSPLHF.

This clonotype has ten or more counts. The chain couples TRBV5-1 to TRBJ1-1; the D is unclear. This CDR3 region has 15 residues. V was cut by 1 base and J by 4 bases, with 14 bases left in between. Germline CDR1 is SGHRS and CDR2 is YFSETQ. The CDR3 reads CASSLREGVSTEAFF. CDR3 nucleotide sequence: TGCGCCAGCAGCTTGCGGGAGGGCGTGAGCACTGAAGCTTTCTTT.

There are many counts of this clonotype. V is TRBV18 and J is TRBJ1-5; 10 bases are shared with TRBD1. V dropped 2 bases and J dropped 7; count of bases not matched to a gene: 5. There are 15 residues in the CDR3. Germline CDR1 is KGHSH and CDR2 is LQKENI. CDR3 in DNA: TGTGCCAGCTCACCATCCGGGACAGGGGAGCAGCCCCAGCATTTT. It encodes CASSPSGTGEQPQHF.

There are a few counts of this clonotype. This chain links TRBV2 with TRBJ2-7; 9 bases are a match to TRBD1. The germline gives CDR1 SNHLY, CDR2 FYNNEI. V shed 4 bases, J shed 2 bases, and the junction held 6 bases outside the gene matches. The CDR3 totals 15 residues. CDR3 sequence reads: CASSAQGAGTYEQYF. In DNA form, the CDR3 reads TGTGCCAGCAGTGCACAGGGGGCTGGAACCTACGAGCAGTACTTC. Full variable domain (remainder filled in from reference TRBV2 and TRBJ2-7): EPEVTQTPSHQVTQMGQEVILRCVPISNHLYFYWYRQILGQKVEFLVSFYNNEISEKSEIFDDQFSVERPDGSNFTLKIRSTKLEDSAMYFCASSAQGAGTYEQYFGPGTRLTVT.

This clonotype showed up many times. V and J are TRBV4-3 and TRBJ1-5, with a tentative D call TRBD1 (5 bases). The germline V gene encodes CDR1 LGHNA and CDR2 YSLEER. Between the trimmed V and J ends, which lost 0 bases and 0 bases, there was a span of 6 bases. CDR3 length equals 15 residues. The CDR3 loop is CASSQEDSSNQPQHF. CDR3 DNA sequence: TGCGCCAGCAGCCAAGAAGACAGTAGCAATCAGCCCCAGCATTTT.

This clonotype was counted between two and nine times. This chain connects TRBV28 to TRBJ2-3, with 11 bases that match TRBD1. V lost 3 bases and J lost 2; bases outside the gene matches: 13. Germline V gene lookup returns CDR1 MDHEN and CDR2 SYDVKM. This CDR3 has 19 amino acids. CDR3 nucleotides: TGTGCCAGCAGTTTTCCGGCTCGGACAGGGGGCTTAATCACAGATACGCAGTATTTT. It translates to CASSFPARTGGLITDTQYF.

This clonotype has a count of ten or more. The junction shows a germline mismatch at one end, possibly a read error. The chain carries TRBV6-1 and TRBJ2-7; maybe TRBD2 (6 bases). The germline gives CDR1 MNHNS, CDR2 SASEGT. This CDR3 spans 11 amino acids. DNA of the CDR3: TGTGCCAGCAGTGCCCTAGCGACATGGAGCTTC. Translated, it gives CASSALATWSF.

The table lists this clonotype with many counts. The V call is TRBV9, the J call TRBJ1-5; maybe TRBD1 (6 bases). Per the germline V gene, CDR1 is SGDLS and CDR2 is YYNGEE. The CDR3 covers 14 residues. The ends were cut back, 3 bases at V and 5 bases at J, with 12 bases in the middle. This chain's CDR3 is CASSAEQGYQPQHF. In DNA, the CDR3 is TGTGCCAGCAGCGCCGAACAGGGTTATCAGCCCCAGCATTTT.

This clonotype has ten or more counts. This chain joins TRBV7-9 and TRBJ1-1; perhaps TRBD1 as D (6 bases). In germline, CDR1 is SEHNR, CDR2 FQNEAQ (reference sequence). The germline V and J ends were trimmed by 5 bases and 3 bases, with 10 bases remaining between them. The CDR3 contains 13 residues. CDR3 protein: CASSNGQYTEAFF. The CDR3 coding sequence is TGTGCCAGCAGCAATGGACAGTACACTGAAGCTTTCTTT.

The chain recombines TRBV10-2 with TRBJ2-5, with TRBD1 matching over 12 bases. Germline trimming cut 2 bases from V and 3 bases from J; bases unmatched to any gene: 4. Germline V gene sequence: CDR1 WSHSY, CDR2 SAAADI. This CDR3 is 16 amino acids long. The CDR3: CASSERGTGGEETQYF. The CDR3 region has the DNA TGCGCCAGCAGTGAGAGGGGGACAGGGGGCGAAGAGACCCAGTACTTC.

The chain uses TRBV10-3 and TRBJ2-7; 7 nucleotides line up with TRBD1. Looked up from germline, CDR1 is ENHRY and CDR2 is SYGVKD. The trim removed 7 bases at V and 1 base at J, leaving 1 base unmatched. This CDR3 is built from 12 residues. The CDR3 nucleotides are TGTGCCATCACAGGGGGTTCCTACGAGCAGTACTTC. Translated, it gives CAITGGSYEQYF.

This clonotype appeared many times. This chain uses TRBV7-2 with TRBJ2-3; D is possibly TRBD1 (5 bases). The CDR3 has 13 residues. Germline values: CDR1 SGHTA, CDR2 FQGNSA. V lost 0 bases to trimming and J lost 6 bases, with 7 bases between them. The chain's CDR3 is CASSLARQDTQYF. CDR3 coding DNA: TGTGCCAGCAGCTTAGCCCGACAGGATACGCAGTATTTT.

This clonotype was detected ten times or more. The chain joins TRBV11-2 to TRBJ1-2; D remains unclear. The CDR3 sequence is 13 residues long. Germline values: CDR1 SGHAT, CDR2 FQNNGV. V dropped 5 bases and J dropped 4 bases, with 11 bases sitting between them. The CDR3 region is CASSADSAYGYTF. In nucleotides, the CDR3 is TGTGCCAGCAGCGCGGACTCCGCCTATGGCTACACCTTC.